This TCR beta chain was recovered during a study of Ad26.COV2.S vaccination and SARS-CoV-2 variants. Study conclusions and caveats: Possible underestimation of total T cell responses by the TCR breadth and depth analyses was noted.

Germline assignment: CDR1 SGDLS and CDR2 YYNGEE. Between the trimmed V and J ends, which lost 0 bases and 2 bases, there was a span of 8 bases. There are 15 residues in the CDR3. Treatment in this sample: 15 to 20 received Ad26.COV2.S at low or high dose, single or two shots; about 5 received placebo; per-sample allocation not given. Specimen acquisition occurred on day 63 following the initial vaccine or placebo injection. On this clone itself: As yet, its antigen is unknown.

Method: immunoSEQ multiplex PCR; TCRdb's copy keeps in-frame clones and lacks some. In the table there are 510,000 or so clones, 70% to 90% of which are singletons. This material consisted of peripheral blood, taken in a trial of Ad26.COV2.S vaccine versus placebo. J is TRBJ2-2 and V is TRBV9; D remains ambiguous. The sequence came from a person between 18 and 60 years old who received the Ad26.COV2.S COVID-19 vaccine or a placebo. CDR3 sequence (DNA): TGTGCCAGCAGCGTAGTGGGGATAAACACCGGGGAGCTGTTTTTT. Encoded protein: CASSVVGINTGELFF.